Below, one T cell receptor beta chain is given with its context. This clonotype was observed many times. Its antigen remains undetermined. No qualities accompany the bases; no much larger clone lies one base away. The library was made by 5' RACE. The listed sequencing device is Illumina HiSeq 2500. A second roughly 7 to 11 cycle PCR used a sample-barcoded 5' primer and a J-beta primer mix. Each TCR beta cDNA molecule received a unique molecular identifier from a template-switch 5' adaptor carrying 12 random nucleotides. Each sample yielded at least 2.5 million CDR3-containing paired-end reads. First-strand cDNA synthesis was performed from all RNA using the Mint cDNA synthesis kit, with priming by a TRBC-specific oligonucleotide. Following uracil-DNA glycosylase treatment, all cDNA underwent a first 18-cycle PCR with the universal primers M1SS and BC2_uni_R. Regarding the original processing steps: Each sample was normalized by randomly selecting 1 million high-quality reads, each carrying a distinct molecular identifier. Reads sharing molecular identifiers were discarded rather than binned into consensus sequences. CDR3 identification, clonotype clustering and error correction used MiTCR with a Q25 quality threshold and the strictest error-elimination algorithm. Lower-bound total TCR beta diversity was estimated with a nonparametric unseen species model using Euler transformation. TCRdb reprocessed the public reads (quality trimming at Q25 with fastp, clone calling with MiXCR) and kept in-frame beta chains. Each CDR3 protein appears once, grouped with its most common genes and DNA. The V and J calls here are based on TCRdb, not the publication. Within this sample are about 1.8 million distinct CDR3 sequences, with around 50% of them counted one time only. The top ten hold approximately 2.1% of the sample.

This sample was taken from a study of blood T cells in healthy people across ages (dated by TCRdb to the mid-2010s). Describing the broader study: In model experiments, roughly one uniquely barcoded TCR beta cDNA molecule per two T cells was captured by template switching. Using the same blood draw, the study looked at two additional independent replicas of 1 million unique cDNA reads for two donors, one aged 18 to 30 and the other aged 80 or older. To avoid experimental bias, donors of different ages were randomly spread across the sequencing lanes. The donors were divided into four age groups: young (average approximately 17 years), middle-aged (roughly 40), aged (roughly 60) and long-lived (around 80). Using deep sequencing normalized with unique cDNA molecular identifiers, the study measured how TCR beta repertoire diversity changes with age. What the research found in general, with its limitations: Estimates of total diversity based on one million sequenced T cells were regarded as lower bounds and as underestimates. Conclusive comparison of naive and antigen-experienced compartments was prevented by the profiling of bulk unsorted PBMCs. As age increased, observed TCR beta diversity per million T cells dropped in a roughly linear way, and a significant reduction was already evident by age 40. A strong correlation was found between observed TCR beta diversity and the percentage of naive T cells measured by flow cytometry. Because the CMV infection status of the donors was unknown, age-related changes in expanded clonotypes may potentially have been confounded. The long-lived group showed more naive CD4+ T cells, fewer expanded clones and increased TCR diversity than the aged group, suggesting age selection.

V is shortened by 7 bases, J by 1 base, and the region joining them spans 10 bases. Including the terminal cysteine and phenylalanine, the CDR3 comprises 12 residues. Only the CDR3 part of the read is kept: 36 bases, read in frame from the first base. Taken from the germline V gene, the CDR1 and CDR2 loops are SQVTM and ANQGSEA. Systemically healthy Caucasian individuals from Russia, over 30 in total and aged roughly 6 to 100 years, were included as donors. Each donor gave about 9.2 milliliters of peripheral blood, drawn into EDTA-treated Vacutainer tubes. Ficoll-Paque density-gradient centrifugation was used to isolate PBMCs, with at least 6.5 million obtained per sample. Total RNA, at least 6 micrograms per sample, was extracted from PBMCs with Trizol reagent. For every donor, an aliquot of PBMCs went through flow cytometry to measure the percentages of naive CD45RAhigh/CD27high T cells.

Material: blood. This sequence originates from a woman aged 40 to 50 in good health. This receptor chain uses TRBV29-1 and TRBJ2-5; the D region possibly corresponds to TRBD1 (5 bases align). The CDR3 loop reads CSAMTVQETQYF. The bases read TGCAGCGCTATGACAGTCCAAGAGACCCAGTACTTC.